Listed here are 18 T cell receptor beta chains from one sample, sequenced in a study of shared clonotypes between healthy human individuals. Clones were read by immunoSEQ multiplex PCR, and TCRdb kept only the in-frame ones, dropping some. The sample lists about 820,000 clones; about 92% were seen once. Only CD45RO-negative cells positively selected for CCR7 counted as naive CD8 cells, so terminally differentiated effector memory CD45RA+ cells were excluded. Sequenced input: naive CD8+ T cells sorted from blood. These receptor sequences come from a man aged 25 to 40 in good health.

V and J are TRBV6-1 and TRBJ1-5, with D unclear. V was pared by 2 bases and J by 1 base, with 6 bases between. Germline lookup yields CDR1 MNHNS and CDR2 SASEGT. There are 14 residues in the CDR3. This CDR3 reads CASSESMSNQPQHF. CDR3 DNA sequence: TGTGCCAGCAGTGAATCAATGAGCAATCAGCCCCAGCATTTT.

The chain is built from TRBV19 and TRBJ2-1; D gene uncertain. The germline V gene has CDR1 LNHDA and CDR2 SQIVND (reference sequence). V lost 2 bases to trimming and J lost 2 bases, with 10 bases between them. This CDR3 comprises 15 residues. The CDR3 sequence: CASSISVGTYNEQFF. Here the CDR3 DNA reads TGTGCCAGTAGTATATCTGTTGGGACCTACAATGAGCAGTTCTTC.

This clone was counted a single time. The V and J genes are TRBV7-9 and TRBJ2-1, with D perhaps matching TRBD1 or TRBD2 (6 bases each). V lost 5 bases to trimming and J lost 8 bases, with 13 bases between them. CDR3 length: 13 residues. The V gene's germline CDR1 is SEHNR and CDR2 FQNEAQ (reference sequence). CDR3 in DNA: TGTGCCAGCAGCCTGGACGGGGGCTATGAGCAGTTCTTC. Translating gives CASSLDGGYEQFF.

The rearrangement joins TRBV7-6 to TRBJ2-1; D is unclear. Trimming took off 1 base at V and 2 bases at J, with 3 bases between the two ends. Germline V CDR1 and CDR2: SGHVS, FNYEAQ. The CDR3 loop spans 13 amino acids. CDR3 nucleotide sequence: TGTGCCAGCAGCTTAGAGCCCTACAATGAGCAGTTCTTC. Translation gives CASSLEPYNEQFF.

This chain connects TRBV28 to TRBJ2-1; 9 bases fit TRBD2. The trim removed 1 base at V and 5 bases at J, leaving 12 bases unmatched. This CDR3 spans 18 amino acids. The germline gives CDR1 MDHEN, CDR2 SYDVKM. CDR3 bases: TGTGCCAGCAGTTTATTCAATGGCGGGAGGGAGGGAGACAATGAGCAGTTCTTC. As protein: CASSLFNGGREGDNEQFF.

The V gene is TRBV10-3, the J gene TRBJ1-5; D might be TRBD1 (6 bases). V was shortened by 0 bases and J by 7 bases, with 16 bases between the two germline ends. Germline values: CDR1 ENHRY, CDR2 SYGVKD. The CDR3 covers 16 residues. The CDR3 coding sequence is TGTGCCATCAGTGAGTCGAGGGACAACGGAGACCAGCCCCAGCATTTT. Translated: CAISESRDNGDQPQHF.

The chain employs TRBV5-5 and TRBJ2-7; D possibly matches TRBD1 or TRBD2 (5 bases each). CDR3 size: 14 residues. Trimming took off 5 bases at V and 3 bases at J, with 15 bases between the two ends. Germline assignment: CDR1 SGHKS and CDR2 YYEKEE (reference sequence). The CDR3 loop reads CASRTGTKFYEQYF. As DNA, the CDR3 is TGTGCCAGCAGAACCGGGACCAAATTCTACGAGCAGTACTTC.

For this clone: Other nucleotide sequences in the sample specify the same CDR3. The gene calls are TRBV27 and TRBJ2-5; the match to TRBD2 covers 9 bases. Per the germline V gene, CDR1 is MNHEY and CDR2 is SMNVEV (reference sequence). CDR3 size: 15 residues. Trimming took 4 bases from V and 1 from J; bases not matched to a gene: 4. CDR3 amino acids: CASSSLAGLQETQYF. In DNA form, the CDR3 reads TGTGCCAGCAGTTCCCTAGCGGGGCTCCAAGAGACCCAGTACTTC.

This chain joins TRBV7-8 and TRBJ2-5; a possible D gene is TRBD2 (5 bases). The V gene lost 1 base and the J gene lost 5 bases, with 11 bases spanning the gap. The CDR3 totals 14 residues. Germline V lookup: CDR1 SGHVS, CDR2 FQNEAQ. Here the CDR3 DNA reads TGTGCCAGCAGCTTAGGAGGGATTAACGAGACCCAGTACTTC. Amino acids: CASSLGGINETQYF.

The rearrangement uses TRBV6-1 and TRBJ2-5, with D perhaps matching TRBD1 (6 bases). The V end was cut by 6 bases, the J end by 5 bases, with 19 bases between. The CDR3 has 15 amino acids. Germline loops: CDR1 MNHNS, CDR2 SASEGT. CDR3 residues: CASRDRQVYWETQYF. The CDR3 region has the DNA TGTGCCAGCAGGGACCGACAGGTTTATTGGGAGACCCAGTACTTC.

The chain links TRBV19 to TRBJ2-1, with TRBD2 as a possible D gene (6 bases). Trimming took 10 bases from V and 0 from J, leaving 13 bases between them. Germline V lookup: CDR1 LNHDA, CDR2 SQIVND (reference sequence). The CDR3 is 14 residues long. CDR3 DNA sequence: TGTGCCACGGGGGTAGGGAGCTCCTACAATGAGCAGTTCTTC. It codes for CATGVGSSYNEQFF.

This chain uses TRBV7-6 with TRBJ2-3; a possible D gene is TRBD1 (5 bases). Trimming stripped 3 bases from V and 1 base from J, with 5 bases between. Germline V lookup: CDR1 SGHVS, CDR2 FNYEAQ. The CDR3 covers 13 residues. CDR3 protein: CASSLTGTDTQYF. CDR3 in DNA: TGTGCCAGCAGCTTGACAGGCACAGATACGCAGTATTTT.

V usage is TRBV4-1 and J usage is TRBJ2-1; D perhaps matches TRBD1 (5 bases). The CDR3 runs to 15 residues. V was cut by 2 bases and J by 8 bases, with 16 bases left in between. Germline CDR1 and CDR2: MGHRA and YSYEKL. The CDR3 here is CASSQSPGAGYEQFF. CDR3 in DNA: TGCGCCAGCAGCCAATCGCCTGGGGCAGGATATGAGCAGTTCTTC.

The CDR3: CASSEQGALDTQYF. CDR3 nucleotide sequence: TGTGCCAGCAGTGAACAGGGGGCTCTAGATACGCAGTATTTT. The rearrangement uses TRBV2 and TRBJ2-3; TRBD1 matches at 8 bases. The CDR3 runs to 14 residues. J was trimmed by 5 bases and V by 2 bases; bases with no gene match: 3. Per the germline V gene, CDR1 is SNHLY and CDR2 is FYNNEI.

The V gene is TRBV4-3, the J gene TRBJ2-5; weak D call: TRBD1 (5 bases). The length of the CDR3 is 15 residues. Per germline, CDR1 LGHNA and CDR2 YSLEER. V gave up 5 bases and J gave up 3 bases, with 16 bases separating them. In nucleotides, the CDR3 is TGCGCCAGCAGCTGGGGCTATACCTCCGAAGAGACCCAGTACTTC. Translating gives CASSWGYTSEETQYF.

This chain links TRBV4-1 with TRBJ2-7; 11 positions match TRBD2. Germline lookup yields CDR1 MGHRA and CDR2 YSYEKL. This CDR3 has 15 residues. V dropped 1 base and J dropped 7; count of bases not matched to a gene: 6. The CDR3 DNA sequence: TGCGCCAGCAGCCAAGTTCTAGCGGGGGGCGCTGAGCAGTACTTC. This translates into CASSQVLAGGAEQYF.

A word on this clone: Other DNA variants within this sample encode the same CDR3. The chain couples TRBV27 to TRBJ1-1; D remains unclear. This CDR3 has 12 amino acids. CDR1 is MNHEY and CDR2 is SMNVEV in the germline V gene (reference sequence). Deletions cut 2 bases from V and 8 bases from J, with 9 bases between. The CDR3 DNA is TGTGCCAGCAGTTTACTAGGCAGGGAAGCTTTCTTT. Protein product: CASSLLGREAFF.

The table lists this clone with a few counts. Other DNA variants within this sample encode the same CDR3. DNA of the CDR3: TGTGCCAGCAGTTTATCGGGTTACACTGAAGCTTTCTTT. This gives the protein CASSLSGYTEAFF. This chain uses TRBV27 with TRBJ1-1; D gene unclear. Deletions cut 0 bases from V and 3 bases from J, with 5 bases between. The CDR3 is made up of 13 amino acids. Per germline, CDR1 MNHEY and CDR2 SMNVEV (reference sequence).